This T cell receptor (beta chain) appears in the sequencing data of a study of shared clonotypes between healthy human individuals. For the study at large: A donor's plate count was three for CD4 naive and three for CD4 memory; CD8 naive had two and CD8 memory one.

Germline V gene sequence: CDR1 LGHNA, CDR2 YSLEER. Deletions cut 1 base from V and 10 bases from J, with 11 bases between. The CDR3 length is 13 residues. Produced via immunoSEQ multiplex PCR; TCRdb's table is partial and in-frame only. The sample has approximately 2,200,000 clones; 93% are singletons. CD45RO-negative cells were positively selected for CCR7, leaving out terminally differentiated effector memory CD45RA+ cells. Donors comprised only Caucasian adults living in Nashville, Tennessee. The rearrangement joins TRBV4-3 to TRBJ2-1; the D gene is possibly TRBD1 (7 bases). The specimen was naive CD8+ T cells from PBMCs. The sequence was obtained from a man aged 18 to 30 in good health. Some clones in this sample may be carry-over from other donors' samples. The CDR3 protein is CASSQGDSGEQFF. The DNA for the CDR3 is TGCGCCAGCAGCCAAGGGGACAGCGGGGAGCAGTTCTTC.